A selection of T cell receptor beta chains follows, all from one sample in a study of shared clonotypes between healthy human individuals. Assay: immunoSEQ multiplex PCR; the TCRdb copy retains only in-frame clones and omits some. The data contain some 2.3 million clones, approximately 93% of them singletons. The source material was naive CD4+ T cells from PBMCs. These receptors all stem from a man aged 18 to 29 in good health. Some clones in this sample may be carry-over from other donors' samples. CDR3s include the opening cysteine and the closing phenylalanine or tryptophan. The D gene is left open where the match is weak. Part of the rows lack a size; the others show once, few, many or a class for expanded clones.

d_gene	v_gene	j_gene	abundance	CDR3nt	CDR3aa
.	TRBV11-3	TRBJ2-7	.	TGTGCCAGCAGCTTAGTAGGGGGTGACGAGCAGTACTTC	CASSLVGGDEQYF
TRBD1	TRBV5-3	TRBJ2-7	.	TGTGCCAGAAGCCCCAATCCCCGTATTTTAACTCTCGGGACAGGGTACGAGCAGTACTTC	CARSPNPRILTLGTGYEQYF
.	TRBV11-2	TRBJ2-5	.	TGTGCCAGCAGCCACGGAACCAGCAGAGGGGAGACCCAGTACTTC	CASSHGTSRGETQYF
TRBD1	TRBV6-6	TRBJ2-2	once	TGTGCCAGCAGCAGGACAGGGCCTAACACCGGGGAGCTGTTTTTT	CASSRTGPNTGELFF
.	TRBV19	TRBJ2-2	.	TGTGCCAGTAGTATAACCACCGGGGAGCTGTTTTTT	CASSITTGELFF
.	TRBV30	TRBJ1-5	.	TGTGCCTGGGCCTTAGGGGGGCGCGCGACGAATCAGCCCCAGCATTTT	CAWALGGRATNQPQHF
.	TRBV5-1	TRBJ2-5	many	TGCGCCAGCAGCTTACAAGAGACCCAGTACTTC	CASSLQETQYF
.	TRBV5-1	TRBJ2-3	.	TGCGCCAGCAGCAGAACACAAGGTACAGATACGCAGTATTTT	CASSRTQGTDTQYF
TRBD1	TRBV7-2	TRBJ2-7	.	TGTGCCAGCAGCTTAGGGACAGGGATGCCCTACGAGCAGTACTTC	CASSLGTGMPYEQYF
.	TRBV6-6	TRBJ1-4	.	TGTGCCAGCAGTTACGGGGACGCCATTACTCTGTCTTTT	CASSYGDAITLSF
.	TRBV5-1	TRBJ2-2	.	TGCGCCAGCAGTTTAGGGGGTGACGGGGAGCTGTTTTTT	CASSLGGDGELFF
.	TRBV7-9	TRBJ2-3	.	TGTGCCAGCAGCTCACTACGGAGAGGTGGAGGCACAGATACGCAGTATTTT	CASSSLRRGGGTDTQYF
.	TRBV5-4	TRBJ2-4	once	TGTGCCAGCAGCTTGTGGGTGGACTCTGGTGGCATTCAGTACTTC	CASSLWVDSGGIQYF
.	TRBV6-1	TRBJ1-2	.	TGTGCCAGCAGTGATAACAGGGCAGGCTACACCTTC	CASSDNRAGYTF
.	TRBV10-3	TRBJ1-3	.	TGTGCCATCAGTGACGAGGGAAACACCATATATTTT	CAISDEGNTIYF
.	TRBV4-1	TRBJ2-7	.	TGCGCCAGCAGCCAATCGGGGCGGGGAAACTACGAGCAGTACTTC	CASSQSGRGNYEQYF
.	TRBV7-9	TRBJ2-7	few	TGTGCCAGCAGCTTAGCCCTTACAGCTCGCTCCTACGAGCAGTACTTC	CASSLALTARSYEQYF
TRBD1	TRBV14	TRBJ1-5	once	TGTGCCAGCTGCACACAGGGGGAGGGACAGCCCCAGCATTTT	CASCTQGEGQPQHF
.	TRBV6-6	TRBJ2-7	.	TGTGCCAGCAGGGGACCCCTAGGCTCCCTCGAGCAGTACTTC	CASRGPLGSLEQYF
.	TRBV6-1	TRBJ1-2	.	TGTGCCAGCAGGCCCGGGACACTCTATGGCTACACCTTC	CASRPGTLYGYTF
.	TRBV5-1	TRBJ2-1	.	TGCGCCAGCAGCTTCAGCGGCAACTCCTACAATGAGCAGTTCTTC	CASSFSGNSYNEQFF
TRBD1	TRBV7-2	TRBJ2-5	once	TGTGCCAGCAGCTTGACTCGGACAGGGGAGACCCAGTACTTC	CASSLTRTGETQYF
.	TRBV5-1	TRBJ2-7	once	TGCGCCAGCAGCGACGGGGACGGACGCCGGAACGAGCAGTACTTC	CASSDGDGRRNEQYF
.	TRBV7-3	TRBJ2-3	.	TGTGCCAGCAGCTTAAATGCCGGACCTAGCACAGATACGCAGTATTTT	CASSLNAGPSTDTQYF
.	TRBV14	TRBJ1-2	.	TGTGCCAGCAGCCGCACCGCGGGACAAAGGAGAAGCTACACCTTC	CASSRTAGQRRSYTF
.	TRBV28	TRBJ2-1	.	TGTGCCAGCAGTCTACAGGGTACGAATGAGCAGTTCTTC	CASSLQGTNEQFF
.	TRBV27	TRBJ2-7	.	TGTGCCAGCAGTTCACAACCCGGGGGTCCCTACGAGCAGTACTTC	CASSSQPGGPYEQYF
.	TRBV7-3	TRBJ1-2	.	TGTGCCAGCAGCTTAAAGATGTTCGTCAGCGGTGGCTACACCTTC	CASSLKMFVSGGYTF